Here is one T cell receptor (beta chain) with its context. Method: immunoSEQ multiplex PCR; TCRdb's copy keeps in-frame clones and lacks some. The table lists around 80,000 clones, roughly four fifths of them singletons. These data originate in a study of blood T cell repertoires in COVID-19. The CDR3 spans 15 residues. Per the germline V gene, CDR1 is MNHNY and CDR2 is SVGAGI (reference sequence). The J segment lost 4 bases and the V segment lost 4 bases, leaving 6 bases of the junction unmatched. The TCR sequence derives from a man in his fifties or sixties with acute or convalescent COVID-19. The chain recombines TRBV6-6 with TRBJ2-1, with 8 bases lining up with TRBD2. Sequencing used peripheral blood. In nucleotides, the CDR3 is TGTGCCAGCAGTTCCCGGGGGGGCCGTTACAATGAGCAGTTCTTC. This sequence encodes CASSSRGGRYNEQFF.